This TCR beta chain was captured in a study of early T cells in non-severe SARS-CoV-2 infection. Study background: RNA in bulk from unsorted whole blood was sequenced, and chains were unpaired.

The CDR3 totals 13 residues. V gave up 1 base and J gave up 9 bases, with 10 bases separating them. Germline CDR1 KGHSH, CDR2 LQKENI. This clonotype was seen a handful of times. Its specificity is not known. Researchers tagged individual cDNA molecules with unique molecular identifiers. MiXCR, applied by TCRdb to the 5' RACE reads, yields one record per CDR3 protein. Of 35,000 or so distinct CDR3 sequences in the sample, 5% to 6% were seen once. Overall study findings and caveats: Reliance on VDJdb matching favored anti-spike CD8 responses; private and CD4 specificities were missed.

This clonotype was obtained from an adult who was a healthcare worker with PCR-confirmed SARS-CoV-2 infection or an uninfected control (not recorded which). The chain couples TRBV18 to TRBJ2-1; no firm D call. Material: whole blood. CDR3 DNA: TGTGCCAGCTCACCACTGATTGGCGGTGAGCAGTTCTTC. Encoded protein: CASSPLIGGEQFF. The full variable domain, in which reference TRBV18 and TRBJ2-1 provide the parts outside the CDR3, is NAGVMQNPRHLVRRRGQEARLRCSPMKGHSHVYWYRQLPEEGLKFMVYLQKENIIDESGMPKERFSAEFPKEGPSILRIQQVVRGDSAAYFCASSPLIGGEQFFGPGTRLTVL.